Shown below are 26 T cell receptor beta chains from a single sample sequenced in a study of blood T cells in healthy people across ages (dated by TCRdb to the mid-2010s). Library prep was done by 5' RACE. The instrument given in TCRdb is Illumina HiSeq 2500. A second about 7 to 11 cycle PCR used a sample-barcoded 5' primer and a J-beta primer mix. TCRdb reworked the public reads: Q25 trimming with fastp, MiXCR clone assembly, productive beta chains retained. Records with the same CDR3 protein are collapsed into one entry carrying the most frequent genes and DNA. In this sample the table shows more than 800,000 distinct CDR3 sequences, roughly 26% of which occur a single time. The ten largest clones add up to around 15% of the sample. Input material: blood. These receptor sequences come from an elderly woman in good health.

This clonotype was seen more than once but under ten times. The chain couples TRBV6-5 to TRBJ1-2; D is uncertain. The V end was cut by 10 bases, the J end by 3 bases, with 24 bases between. CDR3 size: 16 residues. Germline V gene data show CDR1 as MNHEY and CDR2 as SVGAGI. CDR3 coding DNA: TGTGCCAACATTATTCCCCGCCAGACAACTGACTATGGCTACACCTTC. As protein: CANIIPRQTTDYGYTF.

The table lists this clonotype with many counts. The chain employs TRBV7-9 and TRBJ2-5, with 11 bases that match TRBD1. Per germline, CDR1 SEHNR and CDR2 FQNEAQ (reference sequence). J gave up 4 bases and V 5 bases, and 6 bases lay outside the gene matches. The CDR3 runs to 15 residues. Here the CDR3 reads CASSSPGTGGETQYF. CDR3 coding DNA: TGTGCCAGCAGCAGCCCCGGGACAGGGGGAGAGACCCAGTACTTC. The variable domain in full, completed from reference TRBV7-9 and TRBJ2-5, reads DTGVSQNPRHKITKRGQNVTFRCDPISEHNRLYWYRQTLGQGPEFLTYFQNEAQLEKSRLLSDRFSAERPKGSFSTLEIQRTEQGDSAMYLCASSSPGTGGETQYFGPGTRLLVL.

A word on this clonotype: This sequence may be a read error, since a much larger clone differs from it by one base. The genes are TRBV25-1 and TRBJ2-5; 7 nucleotides line up with TRBD1. From germline, CDR1 is MGHDK and CDR2 SYGVNS. The V segment lost 2 bases and the J segment 9 bases; nucleotides outside the gene matches: 15. The CDR3 covers 16 residues. The DNA of the CDR3 is TGTGCCAGCAGTGAAGGGGCAGGGGGATCATTGGAGGCCCAGTACTTC. Translation gives CASSEGAGGSLEAQYF.

This clonotype showed up many times. The CDR3 here is CASSPVRGGSNSPLHF. In nucleotides, the CDR3 is TGTGCCAGCAGCCCCGTGAGGGGAGGATCTAATTCACCCCTCCACTTT. This chain links TRBV5-5 with TRBJ1-6; a weak D match, TRBD1 (5 bases). Trimming took 4 bases from V and 6 from J, leaving 17 bases between them. The V gene's germline CDR1 is SGHKS and CDR2 YYEKEE (reference sequence). This CDR3 has 16 residues.

Only a few counts were recorded for this clonotype. A much larger clonotype is one base distant, so this may be a read error. The rearrangement links TRBV5-1 to TRBJ2-5; D ambiguous. The CDR3 consists of 13 residues. Looked up from germline, CDR1 is SGHRS and CDR2 is YFSETQ. Trimming cost V 1 base and J 11 bases, with 15 bases left between them. This CDR3 is CASSLPTRNEQYF. In nucleotides, the CDR3 is TGCGCCAGCAGCTTGCCCACACGCAATGAGCAGTACTTC. The full variable domain, completed using reference TRBV5-1 and TRBJ2-5, is KAGVTQTPRYLIKTRGQQVTLSCSPISGHRSVSWYQQTPGQGLQFLFEYFSETQRNKGNFPGRFSGRQFSNSRSEMNVSTLELGDSALYLCASSLPTRNEQYFGPGTRLLVL.

A note on this clonotype: This may be a read error: a much more frequent sequence differs by one nucleotide. This rearrangement joins TRBV6-5 to TRBJ2-5, with D perhaps TRBD1 (7 bases). CDR1 is MNHEY and CDR2 is SVGAGI in the germline V gene. The CDR3 covers 15 residues. CDR3 protein: CASRPRGAYQETRYF. In DNA, the CDR3 is TGTGCCAGCAGACCCAGGGGGGCATACCAAGAGACCCGGTACTTC.

The V gene is TRBV7-3, the J gene TRBJ1-5; D is unclear. The end of the DNA aligns better with TRBJ2-3, so the J call may be wrong. Germline CDR1 SGHTA, CDR2 FQGTGA. The CDR3 runs to 13 residues. This CDR3 reads CASSESVMDTQYF. CDR3 sequence (DNA): TGTGCCAGCAGCGAATCCGTGATGGATACGCAGTATTTT.

The chain joins TRBV18 to TRBJ1-1; 11 bases align to TRBD1. The V and J ends lost 5 bases and 11 bases, in that order; junction bases with no gene match: 7. Germline V gene data show CDR1 as KGHSH and CDR2 as LQKENI. The CDR3 has 13 residues. CDR3 DNA: TGTGCCAGCTCATCCGAGGACAGGGGGCTTGCTTTCTTT. Amino acid sequence: CASSSEDRGLAFF.

On this clonotype itself: A single base separates this from a much larger clone, so it may be a read error. The V call is TRBV20-1, the J call TRBJ2-1, with D maybe TRBD1 (6 bases). Germline V gene data show CDR1 as DFQATT and CDR2 as SNEGSKA (reference sequence). CDR3 length equals 13 residues. For the CDR3, the DNA is TGCAGTGCTAGTATCCGACAGGCAAATGGGCAGTTCTTC. The encoded protein is CSASIRQANGQFF.

This clonotype came up many times. V is TRBV7-6 and J is TRBJ2-5, with D unresolved. Trimming left V 5 bases short and J 4 bases short, with 11 bases between. There are 13 residues in the CDR3. Germline-derived CDR1 and CDR2 are SGHVS and FNYEAQ. The CDR3 DNA reads as TGTGCCAGCAGCCAAAGCTGGTTAGAGACCCAGTACTTC. Protein product: CASSQSWLETQYF.

On this clonotype itself: A much larger clone lies one base from this, so it may be a read error. The chain recombines TRBV20-1 with TRBJ2-5, with 12 bases fitting TRBD2. V was clipped by 1 base and J by 3 bases; unmatched bases: 6. CDR1 and CDR2 (germline): DFQATT, SNEGSKA (reference sequence). The CDR3 covers 16 residues. As DNA, the CDR3 is TGCAGTGCTAGAGTGGGTCGGACTAGCGGGGAAGAGACCCAGTACTTC. Its protein is CSARVGRTSGEETQYF.

This clonotype has ten or more counts. For the CDR3, the DNA is TGTGCCAGCAGCGAAGAGGGACAGGGGTGGGAAGAGACCCAGTACTTC. Amino acids: CASSEEGQGWEETQYF. V gene TRBV9 combines with J gene TRBJ2-5, with 10 nucleotides matching TRBD1. The CDR3 runs 16 residues. J gave up 3 bases and V 3 bases, and 8 bases lay outside the gene matches. Germline CDR1 and CDR2: SGDLS and YYNGEE.

In regard to this clonotype: One base away lies a much larger clone, so this may be a sequencing read error. The V call is TRBV25-1, the J call TRBJ1-1, with a weak D call TRBD1 (5 bases). The CDR3 totals 13 residues. The ends were cut back, 5 bases at V and 1 base at J, with 8 bases in the middle. Germline V gives CDR1 MGHDK, CDR2 SYGVNS. The CDR3 DNA reads as TGTGCCAGCAGTAACCAGGGGAACACTGAAGCTTTCTTT. Residues: CASSNQGNTEAFF.

As concerns this clonotype: One junction end disagrees with the germline gene, perhaps due to a read error. The genes are TRBV7-9 and TRBJ2-1; D is perhaps TRBD1 or TRBD2 (5 bases each). The CDR3 runs to 15 residues. Germline values: CDR1 SEHNR, CDR2 FQNEAQ (reference sequence). The CDR3 protein is CAGSLGTGIYNEQFF. In DNA, the CDR3 is TGTGCCGGCAGCTTAGGGACGGGCATCTACAATGAGCAGTTCTTC.

This rearrangement joins TRBV14 to TRBJ1-4; D is unclear. The CDR3 has 17 amino acids. Looked up from germline, CDR1 is SGHDN and CDR2 is FVKESK. V lost 0 bases and J lost 0, with 11 bases in between. The CDR3 sequence is CASSQDWAVATNEKLFF. In nucleotides, the CDR3 is TGTGCCAGCAGCCAAGATTGGGCCGTTGCAACTAATGAAAAACTGTTTTTT.

This CDR3 is CSARPSLAGLEETQYF. The CDR3 nucleotides are TGCAGTGCTAGACCCTCCCTAGCGGGGCTAGAAGAGACCCAGTACTTC. This chain links TRBV20-1 with TRBJ2-5, with TRBD2 identical over 9 bases. This CDR3 comprises 16 residues. The V gene's germline CDR1 is DFQATT and CDR2 SNEGSKA (reference sequence). Trimming took 2 bases from V and 3 from J; bases not matched to a gene: 10.

As to this clonotype: Possible read error: a much larger clone is one base away. The rearrangement joins TRBV11-2 to TRBJ2-5; 9 nucleotides line up with TRBD1. Germline CDR1 SGHAT, CDR2 FQNNGV. This CDR3 is 17 amino acids long. Here the CDR3 reads CASRVQGATRFQETRYF. The CDR3 DNA follows: TGTGCCAGCAGGGTACAGGGGGCCACGAGGTTCCAAGAGACCCGGTACTTC.

Concerning this clonotype: Possible read error: a much larger clone is one base away. The rearrangement links TRBV6-2 or TRBV6-3 to TRBJ2-4, with 7 bases aligning to TRBD2. The J call may not be correct, given that the DNA end is closer to TRBJ2-5. The CDR3 has 15 amino acids. CDR1 is MNHEY, CDR2 SVGEGT, per germline. The CDR3 protein is CASSSPGGEQETQYF. The CDR3 coding sequence is TGTGCCAGCAGTTCCCCGGGAGGCGAACAAGAGACCCAGTACTTC.

Ten or more counts support this clonotype. The chain is built from TRBV5-6 and TRBJ2-5; 8 bases fit TRBD1. With V trimmed by 4 bases and J by 5 bases, 16 bases remained unmatched. CDR1 SGHDT and CDR2 YYEEEE come from the germline V gene. This CDR3 has 17 residues. Written as DNA, the CDR3 is TGTGCCAGCAGCCTACTTGGGACAGGCTCGGCGGGGGAGACCCAGTACTTC. Translating gives CASSLLGTGSAGETQYF.

This clonotype has at least ten counts. This chain connects TRBV12-3 or TRBV12-4 to TRBJ1-2, with TRBD1 matching over 9 bases. There are 15 residues in the CDR3. V was pared by 6 bases and J by 7 bases, with 12 bases of the junction left unmatched. The CDR3 nucleotides are TGTGCCAGCAGCCTGCACAGGGGGCCGTTGCGTGGCTACACCTTC. This sequence encodes CASSLHRGPLRGYTF.

This clonotype occurred many times. This rearrangement joins TRBV20-1 to TRBJ2-1; D is perhaps TRBD2 (6 bases). This CDR3 has 14 amino acids. The germline V and J ends were trimmed by 3 bases and 2 bases, with 11 bases remaining between them. Germline-derived CDR1 and CDR2 are DFQATT and SNEGSKA (reference sequence). CDR3 DNA: TGCAGTGCTAGTCAAGCTAGCGCCTACAATGAGCAGTTCTTC. This translates into CSASQASAYNEQFF.

This clonotype has ten or more counts. This chain links TRBV12-3 or TRBV12-4 with TRBJ1-2, with D maybe TRBD1 (5 bases). V was cut by 3 bases and J by 2 bases, with 10 bases left in between. The CDR3 totals 14 residues. The CDR3 reads CASSLFRQNYGYTF. In DNA, the CDR3 is TGTGCCAGCAGTTTGTTTCGACAGAACTATGGCTACACCTTC.

The J gene is TRBJ2-1, the V gene TRBV2, with a possible D match to TRBD2 (6 bases). This CDR3 region has 15 residues. Germline assignment: CDR1 SNHLY and CDR2 FYNNEI. V was pared by 6 bases and J by 8 bases, with 20 bases between. For the CDR3, the DNA is TGTGCCAGCAGCAGGGTTCTGACTAGTAACCATGAGCAGTTCTTC. This translates into CASSRVLTSNHEQFF.

There are a few counts of this clonotype. This chain links TRBV7-9 with TRBJ1-1; weak D call: TRBD1 (5 bases). Per germline, CDR1 SEHNR and CDR2 FQNEAQ (reference sequence). This CDR3 spans 15 amino acids. V lost 5 bases and J lost 5, with 18 bases in between. The CDR3 loop reads CASSPGGGSFTEAFF. The CDR3 nucleotides are TGTGCCAGCAGCCCCGGCGGGGGGAGTTTTACTGAAGCTTTCTTT.

This clonotype has a handful of counts. This may be a read error: a much more frequent sequence differs by one nucleotide. The genes are TRBV7-9 and TRBJ2-5; D may be TRBD1 or TRBD2 (7 bases each). Matching the DNA end better, TRBJ2-1 makes the J call doubtful. This CDR3 comprises 15 residues. Germline CDR1 is SEHNR and CDR2 is FQNEAQ (reference sequence). Written as DNA, the CDR3 is TGTGCCAGCAGCTCCCAAGGACAGGTGCGGGAGACCCAGTTCTTC. It specifies CASSSQGQVRETQFF.

This clonotype was counted ten times or more. This chain links TRBV7-2 with TRBJ2-3; D is perhaps TRBD1 or TRBD2 (6 bases each). The CDR3 spans 13 residues. Trimming removed 6 bases from V and 4 bases from J, with 11 bases in between. Germline V gene lookup returns CDR1 SGHTA and CDR2 FQGNSA. DNA of the CDR3: TGTGCCAGCAGGAGGGGGGAGGCAGATACGCAGTATTTT. Amino acids: CASRRGEADTQYF.